This TCR beta chain was obtained from a study of early stage breast cancer tumors. In the study overall: Most invasive tumors, about 75% of the 16, were ER+/PR+/HER2-.

Germline loops: CDR1 SGHVS, CDR2 FNYEAQ. The V gene lost 2 bases and the J gene lost 3 bases, with 14 bases spanning the gap. The CDR3 runs to 15 residues. In the case of this clone: Its matching antigen is unknown.

Points from the study as a whole: Compared with adjacent normal breast tissue, tumors showed roughly 2.4-fold greater T cell density and higher clonality. Blood repertoires resembled normal breast more than tumor.

Here immunoSEQ multiplex PCR was the method, and the copy in TCRdb shows in-frame clones only, minus some. The sample contains about 31,000 clones, roughly 77% of which appear only once. Sequenced material: breast tumor tissue. The V and J genes are TRBV7-6 and TRBJ2-7, with TRBD2 as a possible D gene (5 bases). The sequence was obtained from a person aged 30 to 40 with breast cancer. The CDR3 here is CASSLSPSPGYEQYF. The CDR3, as DNA: TGTGCCAGCAGCTTATCCCCTAGCCCCGGCTACGAGCAGTACTTC.